Listed here is a single TCR beta chain. Its target is unknown. J gave up 6 bases and V 1 base, and 10 bases lay outside the gene matches. Germline CDR1 and CDR2: SGHAT and FQNNGV. This CDR3 has 17 amino acids. The data were taken from a study of shared clonotypes between healthy human individuals. Study results and limitations: Of the naive CD4 clonotypes, about 5% were shared across several donors.

Measured with immunoSEQ multiplex PCR; TCRdb has only the in-frame clones, and not every one. The sample carries some 2.4 million clones, roughly 93% recorded once. The TCR comes from a man aged 18-30 years in good health. Some clones in this sample may be carry-over from other donors' samples. This chain links TRBV11-2 with TRBJ2-2, with 8 bases lining up with TRBD2. Sequencing was performed on naive CD4+ T cells from PBMCs. Subset noted: CD45RA+ positively selected. The CDR3 region is CASSLGGGLGRSGELFF. CDR3 in DNA: TGTGCCAGCAGCTTAGGAGGGGGACTAGGGCGTTCCGGGGAGCTGTTTTTT.